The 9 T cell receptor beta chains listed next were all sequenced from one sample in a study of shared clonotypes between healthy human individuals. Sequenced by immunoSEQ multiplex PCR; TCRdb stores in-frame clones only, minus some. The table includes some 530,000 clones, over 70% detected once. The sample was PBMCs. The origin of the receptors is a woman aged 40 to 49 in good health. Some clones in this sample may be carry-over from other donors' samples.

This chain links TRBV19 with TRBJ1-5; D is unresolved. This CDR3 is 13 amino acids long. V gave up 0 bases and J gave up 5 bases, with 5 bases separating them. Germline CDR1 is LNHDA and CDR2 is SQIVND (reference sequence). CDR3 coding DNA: TGTGCCAGTAGTATAGATCGATATCAGCCCCAGCATTTT. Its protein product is CASSIDRYQPQHF.

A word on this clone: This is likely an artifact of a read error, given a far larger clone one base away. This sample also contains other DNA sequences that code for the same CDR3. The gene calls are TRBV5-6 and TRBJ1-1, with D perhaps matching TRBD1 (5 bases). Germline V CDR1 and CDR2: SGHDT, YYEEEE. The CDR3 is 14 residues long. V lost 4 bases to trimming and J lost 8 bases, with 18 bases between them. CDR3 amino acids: CASSPRGAWTEAFF. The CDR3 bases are TGTGCCAGCAGCCCTCGAGGGGCTTGGACCGAAGCTTTCTTT.

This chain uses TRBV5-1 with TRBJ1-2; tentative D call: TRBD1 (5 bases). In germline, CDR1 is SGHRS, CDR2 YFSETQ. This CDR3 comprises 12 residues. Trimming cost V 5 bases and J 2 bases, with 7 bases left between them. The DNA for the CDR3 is TGCGCCAGCAGACAGGACAACTATGGCTACACCTTC. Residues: CASRQDNYGYTF.

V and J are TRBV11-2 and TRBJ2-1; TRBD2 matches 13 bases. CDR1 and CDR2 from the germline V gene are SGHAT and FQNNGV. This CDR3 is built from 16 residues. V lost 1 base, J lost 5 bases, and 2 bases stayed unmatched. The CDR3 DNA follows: TGTGCCAGCAGCTTAGGGGGACTAGCGGGACACAATGAGCAGTTCTTC. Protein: CASSLGGLAGHNEQFF.

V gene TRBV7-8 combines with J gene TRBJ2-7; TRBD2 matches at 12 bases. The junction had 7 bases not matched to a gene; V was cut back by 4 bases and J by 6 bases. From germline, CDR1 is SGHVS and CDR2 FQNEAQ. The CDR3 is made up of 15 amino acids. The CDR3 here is CASSYRLAGVAEQYF. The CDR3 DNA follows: TGTGCCAGCAGCTACCGACTAGCGGGAGTGGCCGAGCAGTACTTC.

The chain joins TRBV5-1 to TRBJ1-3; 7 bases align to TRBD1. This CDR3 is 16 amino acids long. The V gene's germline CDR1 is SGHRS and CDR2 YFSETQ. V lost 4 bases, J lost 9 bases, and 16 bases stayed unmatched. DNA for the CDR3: TGCGCCAGCAGCCCCACCGGACAGGTCCTCGGGGCCACCATATATTTT. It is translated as CASSPTGQVLGATIYF.

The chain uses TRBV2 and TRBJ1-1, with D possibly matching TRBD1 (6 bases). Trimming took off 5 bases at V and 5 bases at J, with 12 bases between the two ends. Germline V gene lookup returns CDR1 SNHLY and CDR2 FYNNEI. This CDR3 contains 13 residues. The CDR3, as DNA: TGTGCCAGCAGTAGGGGGGGGGCGACTGAAGCTTTCTTT. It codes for CASSRGGATEAFF.

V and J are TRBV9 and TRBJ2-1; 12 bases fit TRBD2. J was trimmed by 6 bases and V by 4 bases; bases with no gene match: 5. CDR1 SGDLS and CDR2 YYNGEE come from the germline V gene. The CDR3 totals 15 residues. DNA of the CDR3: TGTGCCAGCAGCCCCGGGACTAGCGGGTTCAATGAGCAGTTCTTC. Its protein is CASSPGTSGFNEQFF.

CDR3 bases: TGTGCCAGCAGTTACTCGGGCGGGGTCACTGAAGCTTTCTTT. Its translation: CASSYSGGVTEAFF. This chain connects TRBV6-6 to TRBJ1-1; D gene unclear. V lost 0 bases, J lost 4 bases, and 9 bases lay in between. The germline gives CDR1 MNHNY, CDR2 SVGAGI (reference sequence). This CDR3 is built from 14 residues.